The T cell receptor (beta chain) under discussion was sequenced for a study of T-cell memory formation after mild COVID-19 (dated by TCRdb to the early 2020s). Some background on the complete study: TCR sequence clusters from the two donors were found to be largely donor specific. Longitudinal TCRalpha and TCRbeta repertoire sequencing tracked T-cell clones expanding and contracting after mild COVID-19 in a couple of donors. Two young, previously healthy adult volunteers, one female and one male, were included in the cohort.

CDR3 length: 15 amino acids, cysteine to phenylalanine. The CDR3 DNA has 45 bases and is translated from base 1. Trimming removed 0 bases from V and 3 bases from J, leaving 12 bases between the germline ends. As encoded in the germline V gene, CDR1 is SQVTM while CDR2 is ANQGSEA. As for this clonotype: The clone's antigen remains unknown. Nothing much larger sits one base from this clone, and base qualities are not available.

TCRdb shows the sequencer as Illumina NovaSeq 6000. Using 5'RACE with constant-segment primers, TCRalpha and TCRbeta cDNA libraries were constructed, with sample barcodes and unique molecular identifiers added in the process. Trizol reagent was used to extract RNA from every sample. The libraries were amplified in two PCR steps, and the second step added a second sample barcode and Illumina TruSeq adapters. Sequencing of libraries was performed on an Illumina NovaSeq with 2 x 150 bp paired-end reads. The paper's data handling went like this. Reads were demultiplexed and collapsed into UMI-guided consensus sequences with migec v1.2.7. Using mixcr v2.1.11, UMI consensuses were aligned to TRA and TRB V and J templates and then assembled into clonotypes. A clonotype was counted as expanded or contracted only if both edgeR and NoisET called the change significant, with noise models trained on biological replicates. For edgeR calls, the cutoffs were a false discovery rate-adjusted p below 0.01 and a log2 fold-change threshold of 1. As an exploratory analysis of dynamics, max-normalized trajectories of the 1000 most abundant clonotypes were examined by PCA with hierarchical clustering. The CD4 or CD8 phenotype of responding clones was assigned using the separately sequenced CD4+ and CD8+ repertoires. The raw public reads went through TCRdb reprocessing: fastp at Q25, MiXCR clone calling, in-frame beta chains kept. Here each entry gathers all rows of one CDR3 protein and keeps the most common genes and DNA. These V and J calls are TCRdb output, not the study's own analysis. This sample holds around 320,000 distinct CDR3 sequences; over 25% were observed only once. The top ten clones comprise approximately 15% of the sample.

Ficoll-Paque density gradient centrifugation was the method used to isolate PBMCs. Study-wide findings and limitations: Only a couple of mild cases were covered in the study, and larger cohorts including severe cases with pre-infection samples were considered necessary. SARS-CoV-2 specificity of the second-wave clones peaking on day 37 was not confirmed. Some responding clones were detected in pre-infection memory, suggesting pre-existing cross-reactive memory T cells joined the SARS-CoV-2 response. Contracting CD4+ clones appeared mostly in the CM and EM memory subsets, whereas CD8+ clones were enriched in EMRA. Clones that contracted from day 15 to 85 showed balanced CD4/CD8 phenotypes, whereas a second wave of clones that expanded from day 15 to 37 leaned towards CD4+.

This TCR was recovered from an adult woman who had mild COVID-19 (a few samples of this study predate the infection). The sample titles of this study are shuffled in the database, so cell type and time point are left out; the donor was told from shared clones. The chain is made from TRBV29-1 and TRBJ2-1; the D gene is perhaps TRBD2, on 5 matching bases. The sequenced material came from PBMCs or a T cell subset sorted from them (not recorded which). The CDR3 has the sequence CSVEDGMAYYNEQFF. Read as DNA, the sequence is TGCAGCGTTGAAGACGGGATGGCCTACTACAATGAGCAGTTCTTC.